This T cell receptor beta chain was profiled in a study of CD8 T cells in ankylosing spondylitis. Study outcomes and limitations: Significant enrichment of disease-linked clones was reported in matched ankylosing spondylitis synovial fluid. Roughly eight highly homologous variants made up a TCR beta motif, and this motif appeared characteristic of ankylosing spondylitis blood.

The TCR beta libraries were generated through quantitative 5'-RACE incorporating molecular barcodes. MiXCR was run by TCRdb on the 5' RACE reads, yielding one entry per CDR3 protein. Among roughly 240,000 distinct CDR3 sequences listed, roughly 32% were seen once. This clonotype has only a few counts. Its antigen is currently unknown. Source material: blood, either unsorted or a sorted T cell fraction (not recorded which). The origin of this receptor is a male donor with ankylosing spondylitis or in good health (not recorded which).

DNA for the CDR3: TGTGCCAGCAGCTTATGGACAGGGGGAGGCGGCACCGGGGAGCTGTTTTTT. Its protein is CASSLWTGGGGTGELFF. The rearrangement joins TRBV7-9 to TRBJ2-2, with 10 bases fitting TRBD1. Unmatched junction bases numbered 7, after V lost 2 bases and J lost 4 bases. The CDR3 is made up of 17 amino acids. Germline V gene data show CDR1 as SEHNR and CDR2 as FQNEAQ (reference sequence).